This is a list of T cell receptor beta chains from one sample in a study of cytomegalovirus exposure and HLA in healthy donors. Clones were sequenced by immunoSEQ multiplex PCR, and TCRdb holds only the in-frame ones, with some missing. The sample carries roughly 100,000 clones, roughly four fifths recorded once. Sequencing was done on a sample of PBMCs. The receptors derive from a male donor in good health and CMV-seropositive. CDR3s include the opening cysteine and the closing phenylalanine or tryptophan. A D gene is named only where the DNA matches it firmly. A clone size is listed for some rows: how often the clone was seen (once, few, many), or a class if it is expanded.

J	D	V	size	DNA	CDR3
TRBJ2-3	TRBD1	TRBV9	NA	TGTGCCAGCAGCGTAGGGCAGGGGGCTTTTAGCACAGATACGCAGTATTTT	CASSVGQGAFSTDTQYF
TRBJ2-2	TRBD1	TRBV5-8	NA	TGTGCCAGCAGCCGGGACAGGAACACCGGGGAGCTGTTTTTT	CASSRDRNTGELFF
TRBJ1-6	NA	TRBV29-1	NA	TGCAGCGTTCAGTCATACAATAATTCACCCCTCCACTTT	CSVQSYNNSPLHF
TRBJ2-3	TRBD2	TRBV2	few	TGTGCCAGCAGTGATTCGAGGAAATCGCTAGCGGGGAATACGCAGTATTTT	CASSDSRKSLAGNTQYF
TRBJ2-7	NA	TRBV28	NA	TGTGCCAGCAGTTCCCCTTACGAGCAGTACTTC	CASSSPYEQYF
TRBJ1-3	NA	TRBV6-5	NA	TGTGCCAGCAGGCTCGACGGGAGCTCTGGAAACACCATATATTTT	CASRLDGSSGNTIYF
TRBJ1-2	NA	TRBV28	NA	TGTGCCAGCGCTGAAGGATTGGGGGGGCGCAGCTACACCTTC	CASAEGLGGRSYTF
TRBJ1-4	NA	TRBV30	few	TGTGCCTGGAGTGATACAGGGCTGGGTGAAAAACTGTTTTTT	CAWSDTGLGEKLFF
TRBJ2-2	NA	TRBV10-3	NA	TGTGCCAGCAGTTACCAGACTAGAGGCGGGGAGCTGTTTTTT	CASSYQTRGGELFF
TRBJ1-5	NA	TRBV11-2	NA	TGTGCCAGCAGCTTAGCTGGGGGCTCCCAGCCCCAGCATTTT	CASSLAGGSQPQHF
TRBJ1-5	NA	TRBV4-3	NA	TGCGCCAGCAGCCAAGATAACACAGGGTATCAGCCCCAGCATTTT	CASSQDNTGYQPQHF
TRBJ1-1	NA	TRBV30	NA	TGTGCCTGGAGTACAGGGCGGTGGAAGGTTAACGGAGCTTTCTTT	CAWSTGRWKVNGAFF
TRBJ2-1	TRBD1	TRBV7-7	NA	TGTGCTAGCAGCGCCGGGACAGCCCCCTCCAATGAGCAGTTCTTC	CASSAGTAPSNEQFF
TRBJ2-7	TRBD2	TRBV30	NA	TGTGCCTGGAGTGTACGAGGGACTAGCGGGAGGGCGGCTAAGACTGGCGAGCAGTACTTC	CAWSVRGTSGRAAKTGEQYF
TRBJ1-4	NA	TRBV2	once	TGTGCCAGCAAGAAAGAGGATGAAGAACTGTTTTTT	CASKKEDEELFF
TRBJ2-4	TRBD1	TRBV19	NA	TGTGCCAGTCGTAAGGGTTACAGGGGAGAGACGGCCAAAAACAGTCAGTACTTC	CASRKGYRGETAKNSQYF
TRBJ2-7	NA	TRBV6-5	NA	TGTGCCACCCGGGCCAGGGCCGATTCCTACGAGCAGTACTTC	CATRARADSYEQYF
TRBJ2-2	NA	TRBV4-2	NA	TGTGCCAGCAGCCAGTATCCGAACACCGGGGAGCTGTTTTTT	CASSQYPNTGELFF
TRBJ1-1	NA	TRBV2	NA	TGTGCCAGCAGTGAACTCCCGAACACTGAAGCTTTCTTT	CASSELPNTEAFF
TRBJ2-3	TRBD2	TRBV27	once	TGTGCCAGCAGTTGGGGGAGGGCCACAGATACGCAGTATTTT	CASSWGRATDTQYF
TRBJ1-5	NA	TRBV19	NA	TGTGCCAGTAGTATCCCCCCGGGTCCTCGTAATCAGCCCCAGCATTTT	CASSIPPGPRNQPQHF
TRBJ1-3	NA	TRBV6-5	NA	TGTGCCAGCAGTTATCGGGGGGACACCATATATTTT	CASSYRGDTIYF
TRBJ2-5	TRBD2	TRBV7-2	few	TGTGCCAGCAGCTTAAGGGCGGGAGGGCCAGAGACCCAGTACTTC	CASSLRAGGPETQYF
TRBJ2-3	TRBD1	TRBV4-3	NA	TGCGCCAGCAGCCAGAGAGCCAGGGGGACAGATACGCAGTATTTT	CASSQRARGTDTQYF
TRBJ1-1	TRBD1	TRBV19	NA	TGTGCCAGTAGTACCTCCGGACAGGGAGGGAACACTGAAGCTTTCTTT	CASSTSGQGGNTEAFF
TRBJ1-2	TRBD1	TRBV19	once	TGTGCCAGTAGTACCGGGACAGGGGCACGTCTTAACTATGGCTACACCTTC	CASSTGTGARLNYGYTF
TRBJ2-5	TRBD2	TRBV14	NA	TGTGCCAGCAGCCACAAACTAGCGGGAGAGACCCAGTACTTC	CASSHKLAGETQYF
TRBJ2-1	NA	TRBV6-6	NA	TGTGCCAGCAGTTATTTGGGATTACAGGATGAGCAGTTCTTC	CASSYLGLQDEQFF
TRBJ2-1	NA	TRBV4-3	few	TGCGCCAGCAGCCAAGAGTGGCGGGCACACAATGAGCAGTTCTTC	CASSQEWRAHNEQFF
TRBJ2-7	TRBD2	TRBV6-5	NA	TGTGCCAGCAGTCCTATCCGGGAGGGCAAGCACGAGCAGTACTTC	CASSPIREGKHEQYF
TRBJ2-5	NA	TRBV19	few	TGTGCCAGTAGCCAACAGAGGGGGGAGACCCAGTACTTC	CASSQQRGETQYF
TRBJ1-6	NA	TRBV7-2	NA	TGTGCCAGCAGCGCGCTGATTCAAGGGGATTCACCCCTCCACTTT	CASSALIQGDSPLHF
TRBJ2-7	TRBD2	TRBV2	NA	TGTGCCAGCAGGGGGACTAGCGGGAGCTACGAGCAGTACTTC	CASRGTSGSYEQYF
TRBJ1-3	NA	TRBV7-9	NA	TGTTCCAGCAGCCCCCCCGAGCCCCGCTCTGGAAACACCATATATTTT	CSSSPPEPRSGNTIYF
TRBJ2-7	NA	TRBV28	NA	TGTGCCAGCAGTTCTTCAGGGAAAGGCGAGCAGTACTTC	CASSSSGKGEQYF
TRBJ2-7	TRBD1	TRBV29-1	NA	TGCAGCGCTGGAGGGACAGGGGGCTACTACGAGCAGTACTTC	CSAGGTGGYYEQYF
TRBJ1-5	NA	TRBV7-9	NA	TGTGCCAGCAGCTCCGGAGGTAGGGGAGGGGATCAGCCCCAGCATTTT	CASSSGGRGGDQPQHF
TRBJ2-6	NA	TRBV6-1	NA	TGTGCCAGCAACTCTGGGGCCAACGGCCTGACTTTC	CASNSGANGLTF
TRBJ2-7	NA	TRBV9	NA	TGTGCCAGCAGCGTAAGTCCAGGGTTGGGTTACGAGCAGTACTTC	CASSVSPGLGYEQYF
TRBJ2-7	NA	TRBV7-2	NA	TGTGCCAGCAGCTTATCCCCCGACACAGCAACCTACGAGCAGTACTTC	CASSLSPDTATYEQYF
TRBJ1-1	NA	TRBV5-1	NA	TGCGCCAGCAGCTTAGGGCAGGGCTTAATGAACACTGAAGCTTTCTTT	CASSLGQGLMNTEAFF
TRBJ2-1	TRBD2	TRBV10-3	few	TGTGCCATCAGTGAGTCGGATAGCGGGAGGGCCTACAATGAGCAGTTCTTC	CAISESDSGRAYNEQFF
TRBJ2-7	TRBD1	TRBV7-2	NA	TGTGCCAGCAGCACGGGACAGTTCCCCTCCTACGAGCAGTACTTC	CASSTGQFPSYEQYF
TRBJ2-2	TRBD1	TRBV4-2	once	TGTGCCAGCAGCCAAGAACCTCAGGGGGCCGGCACCGGGGAGCTGTTTTTT	CASSQEPQGAGTGELFF
TRBJ2-7	NA	TRBV6-5	NA	TGTGCCAGCAGTTTGACTGCCTACTCCTACGAGCAGTACTTC	CASSLTAYSYEQYF
TRBJ1-1	NA	TRBV7-9	NA	TGTGCCAGCAGCCAACAGGGGAACACTGAAGCTTTCTTT	CASSQQGNTEAFF
TRBJ1-1	NA	TRBV30	few	TGTGCCTGGAACCCGGACAGAATTGAAGCTTTCTTT	CAWNPDRIEAFF
TRBJ1-1	NA	TRBV7-9	few	TGTGCCAGCAGCTTATTTACCGGAGGGGCTTTCTTT	CASSLFTGGAFF
TRBJ1-1	NA	TRBV19	NA	TGTGCCAGTAGTCCAGACAAACGGTCCATGAACACTGAAGCTTTCTTT	CASSPDKRSMNTEAFF
TRBJ1-5	NA	TRBV2	NA	TGTGCCAGCACCCCGGGGGAATCGGGTCAGCCCCAGCATTTT	CASTPGESGQPQHF
TRBJ2-3	TRBD1	TRBV6-1	NA	TGTGCCAGCAGTGAAGAAGTCAGGGGGCGAGATACGCAGTATTTT	CASSEEVRGRDTQYF
TRBJ2-5	TRBD2	TRBV4-1	NA	TGCGCCAGCAGCCAGGCTTCCACGGGACTAGCGGGAGGGCGGACGCAAGAGACCCAGTACTTC	CASSQASTGLAGGRTQETQYF